The TCR beta chain under discussion was sequenced for a study of Graves' ophthalmopathy and Graves' hyperthyroidism. About the study: The collection of peripheral blood took place at initial diagnosis, before any treatment.

Scientists amplified the TCR beta CDR3 regions from RNA transcripts. First-round RT-PCR with HTBI primers preceded a second-round multiplex PCR. MiXCR, run by TCRdb on the multiplex PCR reads, gives a single entry per CDR3 protein. The sample includes about 240,000 distinct CDR3 sequences, less than 55% of them seen just once. This clonotype has a handful of counts. Its target is unknown. Study conclusions and caveats: Clonotypes were expanded in thyroid at above 0.001 frequency, and most also appeared in blood.

J lost 7 bases, V lost 3 bases, and 5 bases had no gene match. CDR1 and CDR2 from the germline V gene are DFQATT and SNEGSKA (reference sequence). The CDR3 extends over 13 amino acids. The clonotype was recovered from an adult man with Graves' ophthalmopathy. The chain joins TRBV20-1 to TRBJ1-1, with 10 bases identical to TRBD1. Sequencing used peripheral blood. The CDR3: CSARTGGGGEAFF. The CDR3 bases are TGCAGTGCTAGGACAGGGGGCGGCGGTGAAGCTTTCTTT.